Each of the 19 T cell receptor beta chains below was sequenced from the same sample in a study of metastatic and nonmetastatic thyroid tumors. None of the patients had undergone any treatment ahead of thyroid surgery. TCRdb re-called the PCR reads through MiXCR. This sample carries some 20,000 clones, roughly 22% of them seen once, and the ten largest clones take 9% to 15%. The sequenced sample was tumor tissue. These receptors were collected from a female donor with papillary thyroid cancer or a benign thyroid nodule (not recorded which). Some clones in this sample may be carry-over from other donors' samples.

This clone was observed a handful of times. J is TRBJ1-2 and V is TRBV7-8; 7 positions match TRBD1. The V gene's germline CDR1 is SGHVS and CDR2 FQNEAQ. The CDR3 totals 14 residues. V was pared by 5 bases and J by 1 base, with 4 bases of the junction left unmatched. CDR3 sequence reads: CASSANRGNYGYTF. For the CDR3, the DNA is TGTGCCAGCAGCGCTAACAGGGGTAACTATGGCTACACCTTC. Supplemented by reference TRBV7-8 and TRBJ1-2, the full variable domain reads GAGVSQSPRYKVAKRGQDVALRCDPISGHVSLFWYQQALGQGPEFLTYFQNEAQLDKSGLPSDRFFAERPEGSVSTLKIQRTQQEDSAVYLCASSANRGNYGYTFGSGTRLTVV.

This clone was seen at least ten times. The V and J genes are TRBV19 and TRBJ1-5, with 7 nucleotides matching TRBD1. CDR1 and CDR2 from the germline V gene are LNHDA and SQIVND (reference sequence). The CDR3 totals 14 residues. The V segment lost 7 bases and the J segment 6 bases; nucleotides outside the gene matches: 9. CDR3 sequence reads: CASMRQGDGQPQHF. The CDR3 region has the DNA TGTGCCAGTATGAGACAGGGAGACGGTCAGCCCCAGCATTTT.

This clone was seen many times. The CDR3 nucleotides are TGTGCCAGCAGTGAAACGGGGTCCGACACCGGGGAGCTGTTTTTT. It encodes CASSETGSDTGELFF. The V call is TRBV6-4, the J call TRBJ2-2; tentative D call: TRBD2 (5 bases). This CDR3 is built from 15 residues. Germline CDR1 and CDR2: MRHNA and SNTAGT. V dropped 3 bases and J dropped 3 bases, with 11 bases sitting between them.

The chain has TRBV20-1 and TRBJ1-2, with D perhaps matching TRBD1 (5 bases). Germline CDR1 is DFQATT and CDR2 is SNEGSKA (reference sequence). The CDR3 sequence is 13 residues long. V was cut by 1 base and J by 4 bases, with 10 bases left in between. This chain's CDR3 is CSARGGTTYGYTF. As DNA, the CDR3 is TGCAGTGCTAGAGGGGGCACAACCTATGGCTACACCTTC.

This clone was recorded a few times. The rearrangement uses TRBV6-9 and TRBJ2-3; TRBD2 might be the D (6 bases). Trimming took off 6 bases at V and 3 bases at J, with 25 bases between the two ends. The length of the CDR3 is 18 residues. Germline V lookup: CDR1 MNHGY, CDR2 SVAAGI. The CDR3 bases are TGTGCCAGCAGCTTAATAGCGACGGGGTCCCGGGGGACAGATACGCAGTATTTT. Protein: CASSLIATGSRGTDTQYF.

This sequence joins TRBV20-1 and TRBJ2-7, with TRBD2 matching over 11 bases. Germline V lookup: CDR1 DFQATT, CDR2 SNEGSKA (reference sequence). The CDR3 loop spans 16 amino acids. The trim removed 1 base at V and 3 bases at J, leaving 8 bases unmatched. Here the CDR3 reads CSARGELGLAVYEQYF. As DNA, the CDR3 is TGCAGTGCTAGAGGGGAGCTGGGACTAGCGGTCTACGAGCAGTACTTC.

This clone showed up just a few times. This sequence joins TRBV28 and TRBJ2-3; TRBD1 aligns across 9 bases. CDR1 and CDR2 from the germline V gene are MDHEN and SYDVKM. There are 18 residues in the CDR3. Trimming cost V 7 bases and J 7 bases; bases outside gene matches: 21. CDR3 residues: CASIHLQLRDRVPNTQYF. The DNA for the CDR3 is TGTGCCAGCATCCACCTCCAACTCCGGGACAGGGTTCCAAATACGCAGTATTTT. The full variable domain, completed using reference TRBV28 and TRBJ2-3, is DVKVTQSSRYLVKRTGEKVFLECVQDMDHENMFWYRQDPGLGLRLIYFSYDVKMKEKGDIPEGYSVSREKKERFSLILESASTNQTSMYLCASIHLQLRDRVPNTQYFGPGTRLTVL.

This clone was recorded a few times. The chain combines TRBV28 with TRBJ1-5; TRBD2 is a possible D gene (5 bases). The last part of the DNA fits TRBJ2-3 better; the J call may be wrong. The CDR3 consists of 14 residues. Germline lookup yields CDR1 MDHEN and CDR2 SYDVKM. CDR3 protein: CASSLGSSNQPQYF. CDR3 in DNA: TGTGCCAGCAGTTTAGGGAGTAGCAATCAGCCCCAGTATTTT.

CDR3 region: CASRRLVGFFRSYNEQFF. The CDR3 DNA follows: TGTGCCAGCAGGCGACTAGTGGGGTTTTTTCGCTCCTACAATGAGCAGTTCTTC. The genes are TRBV12-3 or TRBV12-4 and TRBJ2-1; tentative D call: TRBD2 (6 bases). CDR3 length: 18 residues. V was trimmed by 6 bases and J by 0 bases, leaving 21 bases between them.

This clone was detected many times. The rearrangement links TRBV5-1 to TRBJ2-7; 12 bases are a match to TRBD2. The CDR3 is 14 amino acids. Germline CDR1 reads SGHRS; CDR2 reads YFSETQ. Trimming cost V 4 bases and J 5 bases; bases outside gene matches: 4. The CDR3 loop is CASSTGLAGNEQYF. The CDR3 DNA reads TGCGCCAGCAGCACGGGACTAGCGGGTAACGAGCAGTACTTC.

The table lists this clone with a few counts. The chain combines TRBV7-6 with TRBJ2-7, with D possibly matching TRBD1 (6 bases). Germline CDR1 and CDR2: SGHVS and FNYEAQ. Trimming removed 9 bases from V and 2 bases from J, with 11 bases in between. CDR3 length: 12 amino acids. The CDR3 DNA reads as TGTGCCAGTAGGGGGTCAACCTACGAGCAGTACTTC. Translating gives CASRGSTYEQYF.

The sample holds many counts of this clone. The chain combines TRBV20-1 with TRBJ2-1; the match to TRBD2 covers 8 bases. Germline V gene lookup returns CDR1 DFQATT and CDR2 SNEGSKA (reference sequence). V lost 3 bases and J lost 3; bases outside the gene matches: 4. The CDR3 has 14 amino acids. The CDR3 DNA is TGCAGTGCTAGCGAAGCGGGAGTCTACAATGAGCAGTTCTTC. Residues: CSASEAGVYNEQFF.

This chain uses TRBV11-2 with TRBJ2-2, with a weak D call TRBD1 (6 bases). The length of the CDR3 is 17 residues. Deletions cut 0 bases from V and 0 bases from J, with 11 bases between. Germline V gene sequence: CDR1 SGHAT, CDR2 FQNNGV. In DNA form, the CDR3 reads TGTGCCAGCAGCTTAGATATACAGGGAACGAACACCGGGGAGCTGTTTTTT. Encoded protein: CASSLDIQGTNTGELFF.

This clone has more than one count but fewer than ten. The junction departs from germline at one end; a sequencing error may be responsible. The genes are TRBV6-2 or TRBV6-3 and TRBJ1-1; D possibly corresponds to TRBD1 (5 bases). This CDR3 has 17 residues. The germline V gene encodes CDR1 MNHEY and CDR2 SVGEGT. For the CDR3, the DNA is TGTGCCAGCATTTACTCTCGCTGGGGCGCGGGTGCCACTGAAGCTTTCTTT. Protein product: CASIYSRWGAGATEAFF.

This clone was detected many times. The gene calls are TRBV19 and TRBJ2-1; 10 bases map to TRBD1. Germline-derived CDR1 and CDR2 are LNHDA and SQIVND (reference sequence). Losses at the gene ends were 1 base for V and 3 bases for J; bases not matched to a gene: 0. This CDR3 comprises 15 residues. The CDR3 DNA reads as TGTGCCAGTAGTATAGGGACAGGGGGCTACAATGAGCAGTTCTTC. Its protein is CASSIGTGGYNEQFF.

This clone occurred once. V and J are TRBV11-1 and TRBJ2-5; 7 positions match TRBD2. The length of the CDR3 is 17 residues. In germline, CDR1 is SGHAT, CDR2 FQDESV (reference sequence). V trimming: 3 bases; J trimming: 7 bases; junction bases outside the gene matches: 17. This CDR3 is CASSLLSPGRFRGTQYF. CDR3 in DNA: TGTGCCAGCAGCTTGTTATCCCCCGGGAGGTTTCGAGGGACCCAGTACTTC.

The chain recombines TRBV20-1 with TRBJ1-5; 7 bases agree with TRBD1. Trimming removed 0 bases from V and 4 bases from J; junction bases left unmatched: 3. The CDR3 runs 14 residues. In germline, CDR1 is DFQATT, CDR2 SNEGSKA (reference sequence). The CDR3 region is CSARDEQGNQPQHF. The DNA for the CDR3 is TGCAGTGCTAGAGATGAACAGGGGAATCAGCCCCAGCATTTT.

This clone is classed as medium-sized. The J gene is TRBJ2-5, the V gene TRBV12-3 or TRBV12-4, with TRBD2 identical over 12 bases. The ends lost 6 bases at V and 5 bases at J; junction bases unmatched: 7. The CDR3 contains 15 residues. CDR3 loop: CASSRLGTSGETQYF. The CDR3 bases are TGTGCCAGCAGCAGGCTCGGGACTAGCGGGGAGACCCAGTACTTC.

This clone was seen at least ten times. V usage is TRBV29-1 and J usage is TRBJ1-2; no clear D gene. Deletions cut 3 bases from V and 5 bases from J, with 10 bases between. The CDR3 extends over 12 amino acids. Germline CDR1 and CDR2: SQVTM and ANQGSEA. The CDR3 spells CSVDLEVYGYTF. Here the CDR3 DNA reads TGCAGCGTTGACCTCGAAGTATATGGCTACACCTTC.